The T cell receptor beta chain described here comes from a study of blood T cell repertoires in COVID-19. The age range of participants was about 18 to 95 years, with residence in 20 to 25 US areas. Clones were sequenced by immunoSEQ multiplex PCR, and TCRdb holds only the in-frame ones, with some missing. The sample lists fewer than 350,000 clones, around nine tenths occurring once. V trimming: 1 base; J trimming: 4 bases; junction bases outside the gene matches: 4. The CDR3 consists of 15 residues. Germline assignment: CDR1 LGHNA and CDR2 YSLEER. Sequencing input: PBMCs or T cells enriched from blood (not recorded which). V and J are TRBV4-3 and TRBJ2-3, with TRBD2 identical over 8 bases. The TCR comes from a woman in her 40s who had recovered from COVID-19. CDR3 sequence (DNA): TGCGCCAGCAGCCAAGGGCCGGGGGGGTCAGATACGCAGTATTTT. As protein: CASSQGPGGSDTQYF.